These 3 T cell receptor beta chains share one sample of origin, sequenced in a study of T cells in Graves' hyperthyroidism and ophthalmopathy. Researchers took RNA transcripts and amplified the TCR beta CDR3 regions from them. The TCR CDR3 was amplified in a first-round RT-PCR using the HTBI primer set. TCRdb re-derived calls from the multiplex PCR reads in MiXCR, one entry per CDR3 protein. The top ten hold roughly 16% of the sample, which has fewer than 350,000 distinct CDR3 sequences, around 18% seen once. Sequencing used blood. The receptors originated from a woman between 40 and 55 years old with Graves' ophthalmopathy.

This clonotype was found many times. The chain employs TRBV4-1 and TRBJ1-2; the match to TRBD1 covers 8 bases. Trimming took 2 bases from V and 1 from J; bases not matched to a gene: 18. This CDR3 has 20 residues. Germline V gives CDR1 MGHRA, CDR2 YSYEKL. As DNA, the CDR3 is TGCGCCAGCAGCCAATTACCCTCATCCAGGGGGCTAACCCGTAACTATGGCTACACCTTC. As protein: CASSQLPSSRGLTRNYGYTF.

Ten or more counts support this clonotype. The chain employs TRBV28 and TRBJ2-2, with D uncertain. CDR1 and CDR2 from the germline V gene are MDHEN and SYDVKM. CDR3 size: 11 residues. Between the trimmed V and J ends, which lost 4 bases and 9 bases, there was a span of 6 bases. CDR3 bases: TGTGCCAGCAGTTCGTTCAGGGAGCTGTTTTTT. As protein: CASSSFRELFF. Supplemented by reference TRBV28 and TRBJ2-2, the full variable domain reads DVKVTQSSRYLVKRTGEKVFLECVQDMDHENMFWYRQDPGLGLRLIYFSYDVKMKEKGDIPEGYSVSREKKERFSLILESASTNQTSMYLCASSSFRELFFGEGSRLTVL.

This clonotype was found many times. The rearrangement links TRBV5-5 to TRBJ2-4; possible D gene TRBD2, 5 bases. This CDR3 is built from 11 residues. Germline-derived CDR1 and CDR2 are SGHKS and YYEKEE (reference sequence). V lost 5 bases and J lost 8, with 8 bases in between. The CDR3 DNA reads as TGTGCCAGCAGGGAGGCCGACATTCAGTACTTC. Its protein product is CASREADIQYF.